These 21 T cell receptor beta chains were all obtained from the same sample, sequenced in a study of blood T cell repertoires in COVID-19. Using immunoSEQ multiplex PCR, the repertoire was profiled, and TCRdb retains in-frame clones only, with some absent. Here the sample spans around 340,000 clones, 80% to 90% being singletons. The source material was peripheral blood. The receptors come from a young man with active or convalescent COVID-19.

This clone is a singleton in its sample. The chain recombines TRBV4-1 with TRBJ2-3; 10 bases align to TRBD2. Germline V gene sequence: CDR1 MGHRA, CDR2 YSYEKL. The CDR3 has 14 amino acids. V shed 1 base, J shed 8 bases, and the junction held 3 bases outside the gene matches. The CDR3 DNA reads as TGCGCCAGCAGCCAAGTAGCGGGGGGCGGTACGCAGTATTTT. It is translated as CASSQVAGGGTQYF.

This clone was seen more than once but under ten times. The rearrangement joins TRBV14 to TRBJ2-7, with no clear D. Trimming removed 1 base at V and 2 bases at J, with 12 bases between. Germline V gene lookup returns CDR1 SGHDN and CDR2 FVKESK. The CDR3 covers 15 residues. The CDR3 DNA follows: TGTGCCAGCAGCCAAGGCGCGACATCGACCTACGAGCAGTACTTC. It encodes CASSQGATSTYEQYF.

This clone was counted a single time. The chain is built from TRBV11-3 and TRBJ2-1; D might be TRBD2 (7 bases). The germline V and J ends were trimmed by 0 bases and 7 bases, with 16 bases remaining between them. CDR3 length: 16 residues. Per the germline V gene, CDR1 is SGHNT and CDR2 is YENEEA. The chain's CDR3 is CASSLETGGGLNEQFF. The CDR3 nucleotides are TGTGCCAGCAGCTTAGAGACGGGGGGCGGTTTAAATGAGCAGTTCTTC.

This chain uses TRBV4-1 with TRBJ1-6; D not certain. CDR1 and CDR2 (germline): MGHRA, YSYEKL. Trimming stripped 1 base from V and 5 bases from J, with 6 bases between. The CDR3 spans 14 residues. CDR3 nucleotide sequence: TGCGCCAGCAGCCAAGTTGGGCATAATTCACCCCTCCACTTT. Translation gives CASSQVGHNSPLHF.

The rearrangement uses TRBV7-3 and TRBJ2-5, with 9 bases aligning to TRBD1. Unmatched junction bases numbered 5, after V lost 2 bases and J lost 4 bases. Germline assignment: CDR1 SGHTA and CDR2 FQGTGA. This CDR3 region has 15 residues. The CDR3: CASSLGGTGRETQYF. The CDR3 DNA follows: TGTGCCAGCAGCTTAGGAGGGACAGGGCGAGAGACCCAGTACTTC.

A few counts support this clone. V usage is TRBV27 and J usage is TRBJ2-5; 8 nucleotides agree with TRBD2. V lost 7 bases, J lost 1 base, and 5 bases stayed unmatched. CDR3 length: 14 residues. Germline V gene data show CDR1 as MNHEY and CDR2 as SMNVEV (reference sequence). The CDR3 sequence: CASTRTSGQETQYF. As DNA, the CDR3 is TGTGCCAGCACCCGAACTAGCGGCCAAGAGACCCAGTACTTC.

The V call is TRBV9, the J call TRBJ1-1, with TRBD1 as a possible D gene (6 bases). CDR3 length: 15 amino acids. Germline V gene sequence: CDR1 SGDLS, CDR2 YYNGEE. V was clipped by 0 bases and J by 1 base, with 10 bases between them. The CDR3 bases are TGTGCCAGCAGCGTAGCGGGAGGGGGGAACACTGAAGCTTTCTTT. Amino acids: CASSVAGGGNTEAFF.

The rearrangement joins TRBV7-2 to TRBJ2-1; D remains ambiguous. The CDR3 is 15 residues long. Trimming took off 2 bases at V and 3 bases at J, with 11 bases between the two ends. In germline, CDR1 is SGHTA, CDR2 FQGNSA. For the CDR3, the DNA is TGTGCCAGCAGCTTATATCCGTTCGGCTACAATGAGCAGTTCTTC. Its protein product is CASSLYPFGYNEQFF.

The CDR3: CACLDRGPDTQYF. The CDR3 coding sequence is TGTGCCTGTCTCGACAGGGGGCCAGATACGCAGTATTTT. This chain connects TRBV30 to TRBJ2-3; 10 positions match TRBD1. The V gene's germline CDR1 is GTSNPN and CDR2 SVGIG (reference sequence). The CDR3 extends over 13 amino acids. V trimming: 6 bases; J trimming: 4 bases; junction bases outside the gene matches: 4.

The rearrangement joins TRBV25-1 to TRBJ2-1, with D maybe TRBD2 (5 bases). Germline assignment: CDR1 MGHDK and CDR2 SYGVNS. The CDR3 has 17 residues. Trimming pared 4 bases from V and 5 bases from J, leaving 21 bases between. The CDR3 sequence: CASSAPRAVTEHNEQFF. Here the CDR3 DNA reads TGTGCCAGCAGTGCCCCCCGAGCGGTCACGGAGCACAATGAGCAGTTCTTC.

The chain employs TRBV5-1 and TRBJ1-2; D possibly corresponds to TRBD1 (5 bases). Germline V lookup: CDR1 SGHRS, CDR2 YFSETQ. CDR3 length equals 16 residues. V gave up 2 bases and J gave up 2 bases, with 16 bases separating them. The CDR3 here is CASSFGPSGGNYGYTF. CDR3 nucleotide sequence: TGCGCCAGCAGCTTTGGCCCTAGCGGGGGGAACTATGGCTACACCTTC.

The J gene is TRBJ1-1, the V gene TRBV5-4; 7 positions agree with TRBD1. Germline lookup yields CDR1 SGHNT and CDR2 YYREEE (reference sequence). This CDR3 comprises 15 residues. With 4 bases clipped from V and 0 bases from J, the junction kept 6 bases outside the gene matches. The CDR3 sequence is CASSGLGQLNTEAFF. CDR3 nucleotides: TGTGCCAGCAGCGGACTGGGACAGCTGAACACTGAAGCTTTCTTT.

The CDR3 is CASSQVERGQETQYF. CDR3 bases: TGTGCCAGCAGCCAAGTGGAAAGGGGTCAAGAGACCCAGTACTTC. This sequence joins TRBV3-1 (or the pseudogene TRBV3-2) and TRBJ2-5; weak D call: TRBD1 (5 bases). V lost 1 base, J lost 2 bases, and 11 bases lay in between. Per germline, CDR1 LGHDT and CDR2 YNNKEL (reference sequence). This CDR3 is built from 15 residues.

This clone occurred many times. The chain joins TRBV4-3 to TRBJ2-2; D may be TRBD2 (6 bases). CDR3 length: 16 amino acids. Germline-derived CDR1 and CDR2 are LGHNA and YSLEER. Trimming left V 1 base short and J 6 bases short, with 15 bases between. This CDR3 reads CASSQVGRDPPGELFF. The CDR3 DNA reads TGCGCCAGCAGCCAAGTGGGGCGGGACCCGCCCGGGGAGCTGTTTTTT.

The rearrangement joins TRBV2 to TRBJ2-7; 9 bases match TRBD1. The CDR3 is made up of 15 amino acids. V shed 6 bases and J 5 bases; nucleotides not matched to a gene: 11. Germline values: CDR1 SNHLY, CDR2 FYNNEI. CDR3 loop: CASRVAGTGTDEQYF. The CDR3 region has the DNA TGTGCCAGCAGAGTGGCCGGGACAGGGACAGACGAGCAGTACTTC. Together with reference TRBV2 and TRBJ2-7, the CDR3 gives the full variable domain: EPEVTQTPSHQVTQMGQEVILRCVPISNHLYFYWYRQILGQKVEFLVSFYNNEISEKSEIFDDQFSVERPDGSNFTLKIRSTKLEDSAMYFCASRVAGTGTDEQYFGPGTRLTVT.

The chain employs TRBV28 and TRBJ1-4; D possibly corresponds to TRBD1 (5 bases). This CDR3 spans 14 amino acids. Germline values: CDR1 MDHEN, CDR2 SYDVKM. V lost 6 bases and J 8 bases, leaving 16 bases between the germline ends. CDR3 bases: TGTGCCAGCAGACAAGGGGCGCCTGGGGAAAAACTGTTTTTT. As protein: CASRQGAPGEKLFF. Together with reference TRBV28 and TRBJ1-4, the CDR3 gives the full variable domain: DVKVTQSSRYLVKRTGEKVFLECVQDMDHENMFWYRQDPGLGLRLIYFSYDVKMKEKGDIPEGYSVSREKKERFSLILESASTNQTSMYLCASRQGAPGEKLFFGSGTQLSVL.

This chain links TRBV3-1 (or the pseudogene TRBV3-2) with TRBJ1-1; possible D gene TRBD1, 6 bases. Germline lookup yields CDR1 LGHDT and CDR2 YNNKEL (reference sequence). The CDR3 sequence is 15 residues long. V was pared by 0 bases and J by 6 bases, with 14 bases between. CDR3 loop: CASSQDRQGLAEAFF. The CDR3 nucleotides are TGTGCCAGCAGCCAAGATCGCCAGGGGCTGGCTGAAGCTTTCTTT.

The chain has TRBV5-1 and TRBJ2-3; 12 positions agree with TRBD2. CDR1 is SGHRS and CDR2 is YFSETQ in the germline V gene. The V and J ends lost 3 bases and 6 bases, in that order; junction bases with no gene match: 5. The CDR3 runs to 15 residues. CDR3 amino acids: CASSSSGGAGDTQYF. The DNA for the CDR3 is TGCGCCAGCAGCTCTAGCGGGGGGGCAGGGGATACGCAGTATTTT. Complete variable domain (other parts from reference TRBV5-1 and TRBJ2-3): KAGVTQTPRYLIKTRGQQVTLSCSPISGHRSVSWYQQTPGQGLQFLFEYFSETQRNKGNFPGRFSGRQFSNSRSEMNVSTLELGDSALYLCASSSSGGAGDTQYFGPGTRLTVL.

The chain is built from TRBV27 and TRBJ1-1; perhaps TRBD1 as D (5 bases). The CDR3 is made up of 12 amino acids. Trimming cost V 6 bases and J 3 bases, with 8 bases left between them. The V gene's germline CDR1 is MNHEY and CDR2 SMNVEV (reference sequence). CDR3: CASSAGHTEAFF. For the CDR3, the DNA is TGTGCCAGCAGCGCAGGGCACACTGAAGCTTTCTTT.

The V call is TRBV7-9, the J call TRBJ2-7; D is unresolved. In germline, CDR1 is SEHNR, CDR2 FQNEAQ (reference sequence). With 2 bases removed from V and 2 bases from J, the gap between germline ends came to 7 bases. The CDR3 totals 13 residues. CDR3 sequence reads: CASSLSPAYEQYF. The CDR3 coding sequence is TGTGCCAGCAGCTTAAGTCCGGCCTACGAGCAGTACTTC.

For this clone: A read error is possible here, since a much larger clone lies one base away. The gene calls are TRBV7-2 and TRBJ2-1; no definite D call. Trimming pared 1 base from V and 5 bases from J, leaving 6 bases between. CDR1 is SGHTA, CDR2 FQGNSA, per germline. CDR3 length: 13 residues. CDR3 protein: CASSLGQNNEQFF. Here the CDR3 DNA reads TGTGCCAGCAGCTTAGGTCAGAACAATGAGCAGTTCTTC.